The 29 T cell receptor beta chains reported below all come from one sample, sequenced in a study of T-cell memory formation after mild COVID-19. TCRdb called the 5' RACE reads again in MiXCR, with one record for every CDR3 protein. The data show approximately 270,000 distinct CDR3 sequences, 15% to 20% seen once. Sequencing was done on a sample of PBMCs or a T cell subset sorted from them (not recorded which). These receptors all come from a man between 18 and 35 years old who had mild COVID-19 (a few samples of this study predate the infection). Cell type and time point are not known.

V gene TRBV4-2 combines with J gene TRBJ1-1, with D tentatively TRBD1 (5 bases). There are 14 residues in the CDR3. CDR1 is LGHNA, CDR2 YNFKEQ, per germline. The V and J ends lost 4 bases and 4 bases respectively, with 13 bases between them. The CDR3 spells CASSLTRDGTEAFF. In DNA, the CDR3 is TGTGCCAGCAGCCTTACCAGGGATGGCACTGAAGCTTTCTTT.

This clonotype was seen at least ten times. The chain uses TRBV12-3 or TRBV12-4 and TRBJ2-7; a possible D gene is TRBD2 (5 bases). CDR3 length: 13 residues. The ends were cut back, 10 bases at V and 5 bases at J, with 18 bases in the middle. The CDR3 spells CAISRTSKNEQYF. As DNA, the CDR3 is TGTGCCATCTCAAGGACTTCGAAAAACGAGCAGTACTTC.

This sequence joins TRBV21-1 and TRBJ1-4. TRBV21-1 constitutes a pseudogene. The CDR3 has 17 residues. The CDR3, as DNA: TGTGCCAGCAGCAAAGGGCCCCTACGGCCCTATAATGAAAAACTGTTTTTT. Protein product: CASSKGPLRPYNEKLFF.

This clonotype was found a few times. This chain's CDR3 is CASSGTGTQEETQYF. The CDR3 DNA reads as TGCGCCAGCAGCGGAACCGGGACGCAAGAAGAGACCCAGTACTTC. The V and J genes are TRBV5-1 and TRBJ2-5; D is possibly TRBD1 or TRBD2 (5 bases each). Per germline, CDR1 SGHRS and CDR2 YFSETQ. V was clipped by 4 bases and J by 3 bases, with 16 bases between them. The CDR3 has 15 amino acids.

This clonotype was detected only a few times. The chain links TRBV5-5 to TRBJ2-3; the match to TRBD1 covers 7 bases. Germline V gives CDR1 SGHKS, CDR2 YYEKEE (reference sequence). V lost 4 bases and J lost 0; bases outside the gene matches: 5. There are 15 residues in the CDR3. In DNA, the CDR3 is TGTGCCAGCAGCCACGGGACAGCAAGCACAGATACGCAGTATTTT. Its protein is CASSHGTASTDTQYF.

This clonotype was seen only a few times. J is TRBJ2-5 and V is TRBV23-1; 9 bases agree with TRBD2. TRBV23-1 is an ORF, with its function uncertain. CDR3 length: 15 residues. The junction had 12 bases not matched to a gene; V was cut back by 8 bases and J by 5 bases. CDR3 protein: CASPELAGRGETQYF. Written as DNA, the CDR3 is TGCGCCAGCCCGGAACTAGCGGGCCGCGGGGAGACCCAGTACTTC.

In this sample, this clonotype turned up many times. The V gene is TRBV12-3 or TRBV12-4, the J gene TRBJ1-6; D gene ambiguous. Trimming took off 5 bases at V and 11 bases at J, with 10 bases between the two ends. The CDR3 is made up of 12 amino acids. The CDR3 DNA sequence: TGTGCCAGCAGTCCCCCTTTTACACCCCTCCACTTT. It encodes CASSPPFTPLHF.

This chain joins TRBV7-9 and TRBJ2-7; 8 nucleotides align to TRBD2. Germline V gene data show CDR1 as SEHNR and CDR2 as FQNEAQ (reference sequence). The CDR3 loop spans 15 amino acids. After removal of 6 bases from V and 6 bases from J, the junction contained 13 bases not matched to a gene. The CDR3 region is CASSSPIAGIGEQYF. The CDR3 region has the DNA TGTGCCAGCAGTTCCCCAATAGCGGGGATCGGCGAGCAGTACTTC.

This clonotype has a count of ten or more. The chain recombines TRBV7-2 with TRBJ2-7; 8 bases are shared with TRBD1. After removal of 1 base from V and 6 bases from J, the junction contained 2 bases not matched to a gene. Germline V gene lookup returns CDR1 SGHTA and CDR2 FQGNSA. The length of the CDR3 is 13 residues. The CDR3 region is CASSLGTGGEQYV. The CDR3 DNA sequence: TGTGCCAGCAGCTTAGGAACAGGGGGCGAGCAGTACGTC.

Concerning this clonotype itself: Its ends do not fully match the called genes, so a read error is possible. The gene calls are TRBV2 and TRBJ2-3; TRBD1 aligns across 9 bases. This CDR3 contains 14 residues. CDR1 is SNHLY and CDR2 is FYNNEI in the germline V gene. CDR3 amino acids: CAAERTGDTDMQYF. The CDR3 coding sequence is TGTGCCGCCGAGCGGACAGGGGACACAGATATGCAGTATTTT.

V gene TRBV9 combines with J gene TRBJ1-2; D may be TRBD1 (5 bases). Germline V gives CDR1 SGDLS, CDR2 YYNGEE. This CDR3 is built from 16 residues. V shed 0 bases and J shed 2 bases, with 14 bases lying between them. The CDR3: CASSVGGIRGNYGYTF. DNA for the CDR3: TGTGCCAGCAGCGTAGGGGGGATCCGGGGGAACTATGGCTACACCTTC.

This clonotype was seen a handful of times. This chain joins TRBV6-5 and TRBJ2-5; the match to TRBD2 covers 11 bases. J lost 2 bases, V lost 5 bases, and 7 bases had no gene match. Looked up from germline, CDR1 is MNHEY and CDR2 is SVGAGI. CDR3 length: 16 residues. The CDR3 protein is CASSRLASGGQETQYF. In DNA, the CDR3 is TGTGCCAGCAGTCGCCTGGCTAGCGGGGGGCAAGAGACCCAGTACTTC.

The CDR3 spells CASRTSAGTGELFF. The CDR3, as DNA: TGTGCCAGTAGGACTAGCGCGGGCACCGGGGAGCTGTTTTTT. The rearrangement uses TRBV19 and TRBJ2-2, with 8 bases lining up with TRBD2. The CDR3 runs 14 residues. Losses at the gene ends were 6 bases for V and 4 bases for J; bases not matched to a gene: 4. Germline loops: CDR1 LNHDA, CDR2 SQIVND (reference sequence).

This chain links TRBV20-1 with TRBJ1-1; D not resolved. Trimming took 5 bases from V and 0 from J, leaving 13 bases between them. This CDR3 spans 14 amino acids. Germline V gene data show CDR1 as DFQATT and CDR2 as SNEGSKA (reference sequence). CDR3 amino acids: CSAGHSGMNTEAFF. CDR3 sequence (DNA): TGCAGTGCTGGGCACTCGGGTATGAACACTGAAGCTTTCTTT.

The chain has TRBV29-1 and TRBJ2-3; D is undetermined. V was shortened by 5 bases and J by 5 bases, with 5 bases between the two germline ends. In germline, CDR1 is SQVTM, CDR2 ANQGSEA. The CDR3 consists of 10 residues. CDR3: CSVYQDTQYF. CDR3 sequence (DNA): TGCAGCGTTTATCAAGATACGCAGTATTTT.

This clonotype has only a few counts. The genes are TRBV10-3 and TRBJ2-3; TRBD1 is a possible D gene (5 bases). Germline CDR1 is ENHRY and CDR2 is SYGVKD. This CDR3 comprises 14 residues. Trimming left V 5 bases short and J 6 bases short, with 15 bases between. The CDR3: CAISPQAPPDTQYF. CDR3 nucleotides: TGTGCCATCAGTCCACAGGCGCCCCCGGATACGCAGTATTTT.

This chain links TRBV6-1 with TRBJ2-1, with D tentatively TRBD1 or TRBD2 (7 bases each). Germline CDR1 MNHNS, CDR2 SASEGT. The CDR3 length is 17 residues. Trimming left V 1 base short and J 4 bases short, with 17 bases between. The CDR3 bases are TGTGCCAGCAGTGAAGGAATCGGCGGGGGACAGTACAATGAGCAGTTCTTC. This gives the protein CASSEGIGGGQYNEQFF.

The chain recombines TRBV20-1 with TRBJ2-3, with 7 bases identical to TRBD1. The V and J ends lost 3 bases and 2 bases, in that order; junction bases with no gene match: 5. The germline CDR1 and CDR2 sequences are DFQATT and SNEGSKA (reference sequence). CDR3 length: 14 residues. The CDR3 sequence is CSASQGGLTDTQYF. The CDR3 coding sequence is TGCAGTGCTAGTCAAGGGGGCCTCACAGATACGCAGTATTTT.

The chain joins TRBV12-3 or TRBV12-4 to TRBJ2-1, with TRBD2 identical over 9 bases. V trimming: 3 bases; J trimming: 0 bases; junction bases outside the gene matches: 3. The CDR3 totals 16 residues. CDR3 in DNA: TGTGCCAGCAGTTTCCCAGCGGGGGGCTCCTACAATGAGCAGTTCTTC. Protein: CASSFPAGGSYNEQFF.

V is TRBV7-9 and J is TRBJ2-5; D possibly uses TRBD1 or TRBD2 (7 bases each). This CDR3 region has 14 residues. Trimming pared 7 bases from V and 1 base from J, leaving 13 bases between. Germline V gene data show CDR1 as SEHNR and CDR2 as FQNEAQ (reference sequence). The CDR3 is CASIPGGVQETQYF. CDR3 nucleotides: TGTGCCAGCATCCCAGGGGGGGTCCAAGAGACCCAGTACTTC.

The J gene is TRBJ1-4, the V gene TRBV5-6, with D possibly TRBD1 on 5 matching bases. CDR3 length: 16 residues. Germline V lookup: CDR1 SGHDT, CDR2 YYEEEE. Trimming removed 4 bases at V and 0 bases at J, with 13 bases between. CDR3 nucleotide sequence: TGTGCCAGCAGCCCACGGAGGGACGCAACTAATGAAAAACTGTTTTTT. Translation gives CASSPRRDATNEKLFF. Combining the CDR3 with reference TRBV5-6 and TRBJ1-4 gives the whole variable domain DAGVTQSPTHLIKTRGQQVTLRCSPKSGHDTVSWYQQALGQGPQFIFQYYEEEERQRGNFPDRFSGHQFPNYSSELNVNALLLGDSALYLCASSPRRDATNEKLFFGSGTQLSVL.

The chain employs TRBV7-9 and TRBJ2-2; the D is unclear. CDR1 is SEHNR, CDR2 FQNEAQ, per germline (reference sequence). V lost 8 bases and J lost 0, with 7 bases in between. The CDR3 extends over 13 amino acids. The CDR3 loop reads CASGGTNTGELFF. The CDR3 DNA sequence: TGTGCCAGCGGCGGAACGAACACCGGGGAGCTGTTTTTT.

The sample holds many counts of this clonotype. The chain employs TRBV4-3 and TRBJ2-5; TRBD2 might be the D (7 bases). Germline CDR1 LGHNA, CDR2 YSLEER. The CDR3 sequence is 13 residues long. V lost 2 bases and J lost 5, with 9 bases in between. The CDR3 loop reads CASSQRGAETQYF. In DNA, the CDR3 is TGCGCCAGCAGCCAACGGGGGGCCGAGACCCAGTACTTC.

The chain carries TRBV11-2 and TRBJ2-5, with TRBD2 identical over 9 bases. V gave up 5 bases and J gave up 5 bases; unmatched junction bases: 9. Germline CDR1 and CDR2: SGHAT and FQNNGV. CDR3 length: 15 residues. The CDR3 nucleotides are TGTGCCAGCAGCCCCGGGACTAGCCGGTGGGAGACCCAGTACTTC. Protein sequence: CASSPGTSRWETQYF.

V usage is TRBV7-6 and J usage is TRBJ2-3, with 9 bases fitting TRBD2. This CDR3 contains 16 residues. Germline CDR1 reads SGHVS; CDR2 reads FNYEAQ. J lost 2 bases, V lost 3 bases, and 6 bases had no gene match. CDR3 sequence: CASSLEAGGVTDTQYF. The CDR3, as DNA: TGTGCCAGCAGCTTGGAAGCGGGGGGTGTCACAGATACGCAGTATTTT.

This clonotype appeared a few times. V gene TRBV7-9 combines with J gene TRBJ2-5, with no clear D. Trimming removed 5 bases from V and 5 bases from J, with 18 bases in between. The CDR3 loop spans 15 amino acids. Germline V lookup: CDR1 SEHNR, CDR2 FQNEAQ (reference sequence). The CDR3, as DNA: TGTGCCAGCAGCCTACTCGTAGGCGGCGAGGAGACCCAGTACTTC. Its protein is CASSLLVGGEETQYF.

V and J are TRBV7-2 and TRBJ2-3; maybe TRBD2 (5 bases). This CDR3 is built from 15 residues. Germline V lookup: CDR1 SGHTA, CDR2 FQGNSA. V dropped 1 base and J dropped 6 bases, with 14 bases sitting between them. In DNA form, the CDR3 reads TGTGCCAGCAGCTTAGTTTTCGGGGTCGGCGATACGCAGTATTTT. This gives the protein CASSLVFGVGDTQYF. Drawing the rest from reference TRBV7-2 and TRBJ2-3, the complete variable domain is GAGVSQSPSNKVTEKGKDVELRCDPISGHTALYWYRQSLGQGLEFLIYFQGNSAPDKSGLPSDRFSAERTGGSVSTLTIQRTQQEDSAVYLCASSLVFGVGDTQYFGPGTRLTVL.

There are a few counts of this clonotype. The gene calls are TRBV4-1 and TRBJ2-7; 8 bases are shared with TRBD1. Unmatched junction bases numbered 7, after V lost 0 bases and J lost 6 bases. CDR3 size: 15 residues. Germline V gene lookup returns CDR1 MGHRA and CDR2 YSYEKL. CDR3 loop: CASSQEFRGRFEQYF. The CDR3 nucleotides read TGCGCCAGCAGCCAAGAGTTCAGGGGGCGTTTCGAGCAGTACTTC.

This clonotype appeared a few times. The rearrangement joins TRBV29-1 to TRBJ2-7; a weak D match, TRBD2 (7 bases). V dropped 4 bases and J dropped 1 base, with 17 bases sitting between them. The CDR3 consists of 15 residues. CDR1 and CDR2 (germline): SQVTM, ANQGSEA. CDR3 protein: CSVGGGETLSYEQYF. Here the CDR3 DNA reads TGCAGCGTTGGGGGGGGCGAGACATTATCCTACGAGCAGTACTTC.